This record looks at one T cell receptor (beta chain) sequence and its context. Its antigen is undetermined. This record comes from a study of cytomegalovirus exposure and HLA in healthy donors. Study-wide points: Most subjects' HLA-A and HLA-B alleles were reportedly predicted from TCR beta sequences. The investigators catalogued 164 TCR beta chains as cytomegalovirus-associated. Presence/absence analyses supposed approximately even sequencing depth among donors.

Germline assignment: CDR1 MDHEN and CDR2 SYDVKM. V lost 5 bases and J lost 5; bases outside the gene matches: 12. CDR3 length: 15 amino acids. The PCR had 60 Vbeta and 13 Jbeta primers. Clones were sequenced by immunoSEQ multiplex PCR, and TCRdb holds only the in-frame ones, with some missing. Of over 100,000 clones in the sample, approximately 81% were seen once. Sequencing input: PBMCs. The source is a male donor in good health and CMV-seronegative. This chain connects TRBV28 to TRBJ2-7, with 7 bases that match TRBD2. CDR3 sequence: CASSPLGEGRNEQYF. The CDR3 nucleotides read TGTGCCAGCAGTCCCCTCGGGGAGGGCCGAAACGAGCAGTACTTC.